These 30 T cell receptor beta chains were sequenced from one sample in a study of T cells after yellow fever vaccination. TCRdb redid the calling of the 5' RACE reads with MiXCR, one entry per CDR3 protein. The data hold a few hundred thousand distinct CDR3 sequences, with approximately 4% observed a single time. Sequenced material: PBMCs, taken 5 days after the yellow fever booster vaccination. These receptors all come from a man younger than 35 who received the YFV17D yellow fever vaccine.

This chain links TRBV9 with TRBJ2-5, with D perhaps matching TRBD2 (5 bases). The V and J ends lost 6 bases and 2 bases respectively, with 17 bases between them. CDR1 and CDR2 from the germline V gene are SGDLS and YYNGEE. The CDR3 is 15 amino acids. The CDR3 spells CASTTSPGMQETQYF. The CDR3 region has the DNA TGTGCCAGCACCACCTCTCCGGGAATGCAAGAGACCCAGTACTTC.

This clonotype was detected a few times. The rearrangement joins TRBV25-1 to TRBJ2-6; weak D call: TRBD1 (5 bases). This CDR3 contains 15 residues. V lost 2 bases and J lost 1, with 6 bases in between. Germline V gene sequence: CDR1 MGHDK, CDR2 SYGVNS. CDR3 sequence reads: CASSEQGSGANVLTF. The CDR3 DNA follows: TGTGCCAGCAGTGAACAGGGTTCTGGGGCCAACGTCCTGACTTTC. Together with reference TRBV25-1 and TRBJ2-6, the CDR3 gives the full variable domain: EADIYQTPRYLVIGTGKKITLECSQTMGHDKMYWYQQDPGMELHLIHYSYGVNSTEKGDLSSESTVSRIRTEHFPLTLESARPSHTSQYLCASSEQGSGANVLTFGAGSRLTVL.

This clonotype was detected only a few times. The V call is TRBV15, the J call TRBJ2-7; the D is unclear. The CDR3 has 14 residues. V lost 6 bases, J lost 0 bases, and 12 bases lay in between. Germline V gives CDR1 LNHNV, CDR2 YYDKDF (reference sequence). The CDR3 region is CATSPQHSSYEQYV. CDR3 nucleotides: TGTGCCACCAGTCCTCAACATAGCTCCTACGAGCAGTACGTC.

This clonotype came up many times. The genes are TRBV5-1 and TRBJ2-7, with 7 bases fitting TRBD1. The germline gives CDR1 SGHRS, CDR2 YFSETQ. V dropped 5 bases and J dropped 4; count of bases not matched to a gene: 9. This CDR3 is built from 14 residues. In nucleotides, the CDR3 is TGCGCCAGCAGATTAGACAGGGTGGATTACGAGCAGTACTTC. Its translation is CASRLDRVDYEQYF.

This sequence joins TRBV7-2 and TRBJ2-4, with D maybe TRBD2 (5 bases). V gave up 0 bases and J gave up 5 bases, with 5 bases separating them. This CDR3 is 13 amino acids long. CDR1 is SGHTA, CDR2 FQGNSA, per germline. This CDR3 reads CASSLAGENIQYF. The CDR3 DNA follows: TGTGCCAGCAGCTTAGCCGGGGAAAACATTCAGTACTTC.

V usage is TRBV2 and J usage is TRBJ1-2, with D unclear. The CDR3 sequence is 13 residues long. Germline V CDR1 and CDR2: SNHLY, FYNNEI. Trimming left V 5 bases short and J 0 bases short, with 7 bases between. CDR3 sequence (DNA): TGTGCCAGCAGTTATTCTTCTAACTATGGCTACACCTTC. Its protein is CASSYSSNYGYTF.

In this sample, this clonotype turned up a few times. This rearrangement joins TRBV7-2 to TRBJ2-7; a possible D gene is TRBD2 (7 bases). Germline lookup yields CDR1 SGHTA and CDR2 FQGNSA. Trimming took 6 bases from V and 6 from J, leaving 30 bases between them. This CDR3 has 18 amino acids. For the CDR3, the DNA is TGTGCCAGCAGGGTAGGGGCGTGGGGGGGCCTCCGGGAGTCCGAGCAGTACTTC. Amino acids: CASRVGAWGGLRESEQYF.

Written as DNA, the CDR3 is TGTGCCAGCAGCGTACTCTTGGAGGGGACCGGGGAGCTGTTTTTT. Translated, it gives CASSVLLEGTGELFF. This sequence joins TRBV9 and TRBJ2-2; perhaps TRBD2 as D (6 bases). This CDR3 region has 15 residues. Between the trimmed V and J ends, which lost 1 base and 5 bases, there was a span of 12 bases. From germline, CDR1 is SGDLS and CDR2 YYNGEE.

This clonotype was counted at least ten times. The genes are TRBV6-5 and TRBJ1-2; TRBD1 agrees at 10 bases. Per germline, CDR1 MNHEY and CDR2 SVGAGI. This CDR3 has 11 amino acids. Unmatched junction bases numbered 1, after V lost 11 bases and J lost 4 bases. In DNA form, the CDR3 reads TGTGCCGGGACAGGGGTCTATGGCTACACCTTC. The encoded protein is CAGTGVYGYTF.

This chain connects TRBV6-6 to TRBJ2-2; D is possibly TRBD2 (6 bases). The CDR3 has 13 amino acids. Germline loops: CDR1 MNHNY, CDR2 SVGAGI (reference sequence). The V end was cut by 2 bases, the J end by 8 bases, with 9 bases between. As DNA, the CDR3 is TGTGCCAGCAGTTACCCGGAGGGTGGGGAGCTGTTTTTT. It translates to CASSYPEGGELFF.

There are a few counts of this clonotype. The gene calls are TRBV28 and TRBJ2-6, with TRBD2 matching over 11 bases. After removal of 4 bases from V and 0 bases from J, the junction contained 8 bases not matched to a gene. The CDR3 has 19 amino acids. Germline V gene data show CDR1 as MDHEN and CDR2 as SYDVKM. The CDR3 protein is CASSSLAGGLISGANVLTF. CDR3 coding DNA: TGTGCCAGCAGTTCTCTAGCGGGGGGCCTCATCTCTGGGGCCAACGTCCTGACTTTC.

The rearrangement joins TRBV7-3 to TRBJ1-5; possibly TRBD1 for D (5 bases). V dropped 3 bases and J dropped 6 bases, with 21 bases sitting between them. Germline CDR1 reads SGHTA; CDR2 reads FQGTGA. This CDR3 contains 17 residues. CDR3 nucleotide sequence: TGTGCCAGCAGCTTCCCCAGGCAGGGAGGTCCTGTTCAGCCCCAGCATTTT. The encoded protein is CASSFPRQGGPVQPQHF.

There are a few counts of this clonotype. V is TRBV7-2 and J is TRBJ1-5; unclear D gene. Germline CDR1 is SGHTA and CDR2 is FQGNSA. The CDR3 consists of 14 residues. Trimming took 7 bases from V and 7 from J, leaving 17 bases between them. CDR3 region: CASTDPGAYQPQHF. The DNA for the CDR3 is TGTGCCAGCACCGACCCGGGTGCCTACCAGCCCCAGCATTTT.

The table lists this clonotype with a count of one. This chain links TRBV6-5 with TRBJ2-5; the match to TRBD2 covers 8 bases. With V trimmed by 4 bases and J by 5 bases, 9 bases remained unmatched. This CDR3 is 15 amino acids long. CDR1 is MNHEY and CDR2 is SVGAGI in the germline V gene. This CDR3 reads CASSSSGGMGETQYF. CDR3 sequence (DNA): TGTGCCAGCAGTTCCTCGGGGGGGATGGGGGAGACCCAGTACTTC.

This clonotype came up a few times. V and J are TRBV5-1 and TRBJ2-5, with D uncertain. Germline values: CDR1 SGHRS, CDR2 YFSETQ. The length of the CDR3 is 15 residues. Trimming left V 4 bases short and J 2 bases short, with 15 bases between. The DNA for the CDR3 is TGCGCCAGCAGCCTTTTGGGCCCCGCACAAGAGACCCAGTACTTC. Translated: CASSLLGPAQETQYF.

This clonotype was observed a handful of times. V gene TRBV12-3 or TRBV12-4 combines with J gene TRBJ2-1; D is possibly TRBD2 (6 bases). V lost 5 bases, J lost 3 bases, and 17 bases lay in between. The CDR3 has 16 amino acids. The CDR3 sequence is CASSLQPLADYNEQFF. The CDR3, as DNA: TGTGCCAGCAGTCTTCAGCCTTTAGCGGACTACAATGAGCAGTTCTTC.

J is TRBJ1-6 and V is TRBV6-5; 10 nucleotides line up with TRBD1. This CDR3 is built from 16 residues. The germline gives CDR1 MNHEY, CDR2 SVGAGI. Trimming removed 6 bases from V and 6 bases from J; junction bases left unmatched: 8. The CDR3 DNA reads TGTGCCAGCAGACTACAGACAGGGGGCTCTAATTCACCCCTCCACTTT. This encodes CASRLQTGGSNSPLHF.

This clonotype was observed a handful of times. V and J are TRBV15 and TRBJ1-3; D unclear. Germline CDR1 reads LNHNV; CDR2 reads YYDKDF (reference sequence). Trimming pared 0 bases from V and 0 bases from J, leaving 9 bases between. The length of the CDR3 is 16 residues. CDR3 sequence (DNA): TGTGCCACCAGCAGAGAAGCGCCGAGCTCTGGAAACACCATATATTTT. This sequence encodes CATSREAPSSGNTIYF.

This clonotype has at least ten counts. This chain joins TRBV20-1 and TRBJ1-4; 7 bases fit TRBD1. The length of the CDR3 is 14 residues. CDR1 and CDR2 (germline): DFQATT, SNEGSKA (reference sequence). V dropped 6 bases and J dropped 10; count of bases not matched to a gene: 14. In nucleotides, the CDR3 is TGCAGTGCCCCCCCGACAGGGACGGACGGAAAACTGTTTTTT. It is translated as CSAPPTGTDGKLFF.

This clonotype was observed at least ten times. The CDR3 DNA reads TGTGCCAGCAGCCAAGTGGGCTTCGACTCTGGAAACACCATATATTTT. Amino acid sequence: CASSQVGFDSGNTIYF. The rearrangement joins TRBV7-6 to TRBJ1-3; D remains ambiguous. The germline V gene encodes CDR1 SGHVS and CDR2 FNYEAQ. The CDR3 totals 16 residues. V dropped 5 bases and J dropped 0 bases, with 14 bases sitting between them.

J is TRBJ2-5 and V is TRBV11-2, with D unresolved. Germline-derived CDR1 and CDR2 are SGHAT and FQNNGV. The CDR3 runs 12 residues. V lost 2 bases, J lost 5 bases, and 6 bases lay in between. For the CDR3, the DNA is TGTGCCAGCAGCTTATGGCGGGAGACCCAGTACTTC. Residues: CASSLWRETQYF.

The J gene is TRBJ2-7, the V gene TRBV6-1; D call uncertain. Germline loops: CDR1 MNHNS, CDR2 SASEGT. Trimming took 3 bases from V and 0 from J, leaving 12 bases between them. This CDR3 region has 15 residues. As DNA, the CDR3 is TGTGCCAGCAGTGAGTTCAGGATGAGCTCCTACGAGCAGTACTTC. Its protein is CASSEFRMSSYEQYF.

The chain has TRBV7-9 and TRBJ2-1; TRBD2 is a possible D gene (6 bases). The V gene lost 1 base and the J gene lost 4 bases, with 11 bases spanning the gap. Per germline, CDR1 SEHNR and CDR2 FQNEAQ (reference sequence). CDR3 length: 15 residues. The CDR3 nucleotides are TGTGCCAGCAGCTTAGTGGCTAGCGAGTACAATGAGCAGTTCTTC. Its protein product is CASSLVASEYNEQFF.

A few counts support this clonotype. The chain recombines TRBV4-2 with TRBJ2-5, with D tentatively TRBD1 (6 bases). The germline V gene has CDR1 LGHNA and CDR2 YNFKEQ. The CDR3 is 16 residues long. V dropped 0 bases and J dropped 7 bases, with 18 bases sitting between them. CDR3 in amino acids: CASSQETQGRSRTQYF. CDR3 DNA sequence: TGTGCCAGCAGCCAAGAAACACAGGGAAGGTCGAGGACCCAGTACTTC.

Only a few counts were recorded for this clonotype. The chain recombines TRBV12-3 or TRBV12-4 with TRBJ2-5; D possibly corresponds to TRBD1 (6 bases). V gave up 5 bases and J gave up 3 bases, with 10 bases separating them. This CDR3 contains 13 residues. The CDR3 DNA follows: TGTGCCAGCAGTCACCACAGGGAAGAGACCCAGTACTTC. Translated: CASSHHREETQYF.

The chain combines TRBV4-1 with TRBJ1-2; the match to TRBD1 covers 11 bases. The CDR3 sequence is 17 residues long. V dropped 3 bases and J dropped 0; count of bases not matched to a gene: 6. Germline V gene lookup returns CDR1 MGHRA and CDR2 YSYEKL. CDR3 bases: TGCGCCAGCAGCCATCCGGACAGGGGGCCATCTAACTATGGCTACACCTTC. Its translation: CASSHPDRGPSNYGYTF.

The table lists this clonotype with a few counts. The chain has TRBV15 and TRBJ2-2; D is perhaps TRBD1 or TRBD2 (6 bases each). Germline CDR1 and CDR2: LNHNV and YYDKDF (reference sequence). The CDR3 spans 14 residues. Trimming removed 1 base at V and 5 bases at J, with 8 bases between. CDR3 loop: CATSRGGGTGELFF. The CDR3 DNA reads TGTGCCACCAGCAGAGGAGGGGGGACCGGGGAGCTGTTTTTT.

This clonotype was seen only a few times. The rearrangement links TRBV28 to TRBJ2-5; D remains ambiguous. Per germline, CDR1 MDHEN and CDR2 SYDVKM. Trimming removed 2 bases from V and 4 bases from J, with 8 bases in between. The CDR3 contains 13 residues. CDR3 DNA sequence: TGTGCCAGCAGTTTAGAGGCTCTAGAGACCCAGTACTTC. Residues: CASSLEALETQYF.

Many counts were recorded for this clonotype. The chain is built from TRBV6-1 and TRBJ2-1; D unclear. Germline-derived CDR1 and CDR2 are MNHNS and SASEGT. CDR3 length: 16 amino acids. V lost 3 bases and J lost 2, with 14 bases in between. Written as DNA, the CDR3 is TGTGCCAGCAGTGAGGGCCAAGGGCCTACCTACAATGAGCAGTTCTTC. Residues: CASSEGQGPTYNEQFF.

The rearrangement uses TRBV3-1 and TRBJ1-2; possible D gene TRBD1, 6 bases. Germline V gene sequence: CDR1 LGHDT, CDR2 YNNKEL (reference sequence). The CDR3 length is 14 residues. V lost 4 bases and J lost 3, with 12 bases in between. The CDR3 spells CASSRLGADYGYTF. CDR3 DNA sequence: TGTGCCAGCAGCCGGCTGGGGGCGGACTATGGCTACACCTTC.